The 29 T cell receptor beta chains below come from one sample, sequenced in a study of blood T cell repertoires in COVID-19. TCRdb keeps only in-frame clones here, not all; method: immunoSEQ multiplex PCR. The data hold approximately 150,000 clones, with about 89% observed a single time. The sequenced sample was peripheral blood. These receptors were collected from a man aged 45-60 years who had recovered from COVID-19.

The chain carries TRBV7-8 and TRBJ2-5; D is possibly TRBD1 (6 bases). This CDR3 contains 15 residues. The germline CDR1 and CDR2 sequences are SGHVS and FQNEAQ. The V gene lost 0 bases and the J gene lost 5 bases, with 13 bases spanning the gap. CDR3 loop: CASSLAQQGRETQYF. The CDR3 coding sequence is TGTGCCAGCAGCTTAGCTCAGCAGGGGCGGGAGACCCAGTACTTC.

The rearrangement uses TRBV9 and TRBJ2-7; tentatively, D is TRBD1 (6 bases). V lost 0 bases and J lost 0, with 10 bases in between. CDR1 and CDR2 (germline): SGDLS, YYNGEE. The length of the CDR3 is 15 residues. CDR3 region: CASSVGQASSYEQYF. The CDR3 DNA sequence: TGTGCCAGCAGCGTAGGACAGGCGAGCTCCTACGAGCAGTACTTC.

The rearrangement joins TRBV9 to TRBJ2-1; TRBD2 aligns across 7 bases. After removal of 0 bases from V and 7 bases from J, the junction contained 13 bases not matched to a gene. The CDR3 sequence is 17 residues long. Germline CDR1 SGDLS, CDR2 YYNGEE. CDR3: CASSVAPPGRGENEQFF. DNA for the CDR3: TGTGCCAGCAGCGTAGCCCCACCGGGACGGGGGGAGAATGAGCAGTTCTTC.

This clone was observed a few times. CDR3 in amino acids: CSASEGGHNSPLHF. In DNA form, the CDR3 reads TGCAGTGCTAGTGAAGGGGGCCATAATTCACCCCTCCACTTT. The chain uses TRBV20-1 and TRBJ1-6; 7 bases fit TRBD1. V was pared by 3 bases and J by 5 bases, with 4 bases of the junction left unmatched. This CDR3 has 14 residues. Germline CDR1 and CDR2: DFQATT and SNEGSKA (reference sequence).

The genes are TRBV14 and TRBJ1-2, with TRBD1 matching 7 bases. Germline CDR1 SGHDN, CDR2 FVKESK. This CDR3 is 14 amino acids long. Trimming took 2 bases from V and 4 from J; bases not matched to a gene: 4. CDR3 loop: CASSQRGLSYGYTF. The CDR3 bases are TGTGCCAGCAGCCAAAGGGGGCTTTCCTATGGCTACACCTTC.

This chain links TRBV6-2 or TRBV6-3 with TRBJ1-1; D ambiguous. This CDR3 is 13 amino acids long. Trimming removed 5 bases from V and 3 bases from J, with 10 bases in between. Germline V gene data show CDR1 as MNHEY and CDR2 as SVGEGT. CDR3 bases: TGTGCCAGCAGTCCGAACGGGGACACTGAAGCTTTCTTT. It codes for CASSPNGDTEAFF.

This chain connects TRBV10-3 to TRBJ1-2; 9 bases match TRBD1. The CDR3 extends over 13 amino acids. V gave up 8 bases and J gave up 5 bases; unmatched junction bases: 6. Germline CDR1 and CDR2: ENHRY and SYGVKD. The CDR3 here is CAIGDREVYGYTF. DNA for the CDR3: TGTGCCATCGGGGACAGGGAGGTATATGGCTACACCTTC.

The count of this clone is one. The V call is TRBV9, the J call TRBJ2-3, with D perhaps matching TRBD2 (7 bases). The V and J ends lost 0 bases and 1 base respectively, with 12 bases between them. In germline, CDR1 is SGDLS, CDR2 YYNGEE. This CDR3 spans 16 amino acids. CDR3 sequence: CASSVVAGAGTDTQYF. The DNA of the CDR3 is TGTGCCAGCAGCGTAGTGGCGGGGGCGGGCACAGATACGCAGTATTTT.

This chain joins TRBV7-9 and TRBJ2-1, with 7 bases identical to TRBD1. The germline gives CDR1 SEHNR, CDR2 FQNEAQ (reference sequence). V lost 5 bases, J lost 4 bases, and 2 bases stayed unmatched. The CDR3 contains 13 residues. The CDR3 DNA is TGTGCCAGCAGCCCGGACAGGTACAATGAGCAGTTCTTC. Its translation is CASSPDRYNEQFF. Looking up the rest from reference TRBV7-9 and TRBJ2-1 gives the full variable domain: DTGVSQNPRHKITKRGQNVTFRCDPISEHNRLYWYRQTLGQGPEFLTYFQNEAQLEKSRLLSDRFSAERPKGSFSTLEIQRTEQGDSAMYLCASSPDRYNEQFFGPGTRLTVL.

The chain carries TRBV11-2 and TRBJ2-5; the D is unclear. The V end was cut by 4 bases, the J end by 1 base, with 4 bases between. CDR3 length: 12 amino acids. Per the germline V gene, CDR1 is SGHAT and CDR2 is FQNNGV. The CDR3 region is CASSSVQETQYF. Written as DNA, the CDR3 is TGTGCCAGCAGCTCTGTCCAAGAGACCCAGTACTTC.

The chain uses TRBV9 and TRBJ2-3; 9 bases agree with TRBD2. Germline CDR1 SGDLS, CDR2 YYNGEE. After removal of 3 bases from V and 0 bases from J, the junction contained 8 bases not matched to a gene. CDR3 size: 17 residues. The CDR3 coding sequence is TGTGCCAGCAGCGCCTCAGGAAGCGGGGGGAGCACAGATACGCAGTATTTT. Translating gives CASSASGSGGSTDTQYF.

The genes are TRBV4-1 and TRBJ1-2, with TRBD1 as a possible D gene (6 bases). The germline V gene encodes CDR1 MGHRA and CDR2 YSYEKL. CDR3 length: 14 amino acids. V lost 2 bases to trimming and J lost 4 bases, with 11 bases between them. The CDR3 sequence is CASSQPTGSYGYTF. CDR3 bases: TGCGCCAGCAGCCAACCCACAGGGAGCTATGGCTACACCTTC.

The CDR3 coding sequence is TGTGCCAGCAGTAATGACAGGGGGGATCAGCCCCAGCATTTT. As protein: CASSNDRGDQPQHF. The J gene is TRBJ1-5, the V gene TRBV6-5; 9 bases match TRBD1. Germline V gene lookup returns CDR1 MNHEY and CDR2 SVGAGI. The CDR3 is 14 residues long. V was pared by 5 bases and J by 5 bases, with 4 bases of the junction left unmatched.

This chain joins TRBV10-1 and TRBJ1-3; tentative D call: TRBD1 (6 bases). V shed 0 bases and J shed 1 base, with 7 bases lying between them. The CDR3 runs to 15 residues. The germline CDR1 and CDR2 sequences are WNHNN and SYGVQD (reference sequence). In DNA, the CDR3 is TGCGCCAGCAGTGAGTCGACAGGATCTGGAAACACCATATATTTT. Translating it yields CASSESTGSGNTIYF.

The chain links TRBV11-2 to TRBJ1-1; D is ambiguous. This CDR3 has 14 amino acids. Germline CDR1 and CDR2: SGHAT and FQNNGV. Trimming took off 3 bases at V and 6 bases at J, with 14 bases between the two ends. In DNA, the CDR3 is TGTGCCAGCAGCTTTAACCCGAGGGATGCTGAAGCTTTCTTT. It yields the protein CASSFNPRDAEAFF.

V usage is TRBV6-5 and J usage is TRBJ2-7, with unresolved D. Germline loops: CDR1 MNHEY, CDR2 SVGAGI. Trimming left V 5 bases short and J 5 bases short, with 10 bases between. The CDR3 contains 12 residues. CDR3 in DNA: TGTGCCAGCAGTAGAAGCGACGACGAGCAGTACTTC. Its translation: CASSRSDDEQYF.

The chain couples TRBV11-2 to TRBJ2-2; D unclear. From germline, CDR1 is SGHAT and CDR2 FQNNGV. The CDR3 extends over 15 amino acids. V was trimmed by 7 bases and J by 3 bases, leaving 15 bases between them. The CDR3 is CASTSWLEDTGELFF. CDR3 nucleotides: TGTGCCAGCACCTCTTGGCTTGAGGACACCGGGGAGCTGTTTTTT.

V gene TRBV12-3 or TRBV12-4 combines with J gene TRBJ1-2, with D unclear. The CDR3 extends over 13 amino acids. The V gene lost 4 bases and the J gene lost 6 bases, with 12 bases spanning the gap. CDR3 residues: CASSSTPGHGYTF. Written as DNA, the CDR3 is TGTGCCAGCAGTTCGACACCTGGGCATGGCTACACCTTC.

This clone appeared a single time. The V call is TRBV5-1, the J call TRBJ2-2, with TRBD1 identical over 9 bases. The CDR3 runs to 14 residues. The ends lost 8 bases at V and 6 bases at J; junction bases unmatched: 8. CDR1 and CDR2 from the germline V gene are SGHRS and YFSETQ. CDR3 DNA: TGCGCCAGTTATCCGGGACAGGGCCCCGGGGAGCTGTTTTTT. Its protein product is CASYPGQGPGELFF.

The gene calls are TRBV7-2 and TRBJ2-7; 8 bases line up with TRBD2. Germline V lookup: CDR1 SGHTA, CDR2 FQGNSA. The V segment lost 5 bases and the J segment 5 bases; nucleotides outside the gene matches: 8. The CDR3 is 14 residues long. The CDR3 loop reads CASSPASGGNEQYF. Written as DNA, the CDR3 is TGTGCCAGCAGCCCTGCGTCGGGGGGGAACGAGCAGTACTTC.

The chain is built from TRBV9 and TRBJ1-3, with 7 bases identical to TRBD1. The CDR3 covers 15 residues. Trimming at V came to 3 bases and at J to 4 bases, leaving 7 bases not matched to a gene. CDR1 is SGDLS and CDR2 is YYNGEE in the germline V gene. CDR3 loop: CASSDTGAPGNTIYF. In DNA form, the CDR3 reads TGTGCCAGCAGCGACACAGGGGCTCCCGGAAACACCATATATTTT. Based on the CDR3 plus reference TRBV9 and TRBJ1-3, the full variable domain is DSGVTQTPKHLITATGQRVTLRCSPRSGDLSVYWYQQSLDQGLQFLIQYYNGEERAKGNILERFSAQQFPDLHSELNLSSLELGDSALYFCASSDTGAPGNTIYFGEGSWLTVV.

The J gene is TRBJ2-5, the V gene TRBV2; 8 bases are shared with TRBD2. V trimming: 3 bases; J trimming: 2 bases; junction bases outside the gene matches: 11. Germline V lookup: CDR1 SNHLY, CDR2 FYNNEI. This CDR3 is built from 17 residues. CDR3 in amino acids: CASSDPSQRGPQETQYF. CDR3 sequence (DNA): TGTGCCAGCAGTGACCCCAGCCAGCGGGGGCCTCAAGAGACCCAGTACTTC.

The V and J genes are TRBV5-4 and TRBJ2-7; 9 bases fit TRBD1. This CDR3 region has 14 residues. Germline V gene sequence: CDR1 SGHNT, CDR2 YYREEE (reference sequence). The ends lost 1 base at V and 5 bases at J; junction bases unmatched: 4. The CDR3 reads CASSLQQGANEQYF. The CDR3 region has the DNA TGTGCCAGCAGCTTGCAACAGGGGGCAAACGAGCAGTACTTC.

This clone was counted only a few times. DNA for the CDR3: TGTGCCAGCAGCCCTATTAATAGGCAACGGGGAAAAGAGTTTTACGAGCAGTACTTC. Protein product: CASSPINRQRGKEFYEQYF. This rearrangement joins TRBV11-2 to TRBJ2-7, with a possible D match to TRBD2 (5 bases). The CDR3 has 19 residues. V was cut by 5 bases and J by 4 bases, with 30 bases left in between. Germline values: CDR1 SGHAT, CDR2 FQNNGV.

This sequence joins TRBV6-6 and TRBJ1-2, with D hard to call. Germline V CDR1 and CDR2: MNHNY, SVGAGI (reference sequence). Trimming took 4 bases from V and 2 from J, leaving 11 bases between them. The CDR3 totals 14 residues. CDR3 nucleotides: TGTGCCAGCAGTTCATCTCCGGGAAACTATGGCTACACCTTC. This sequence encodes CASSSSPGNYGYTF.

This clone was observed once. The chain recombines TRBV29-1 with TRBJ1-1; possibly TRBD1 for D (6 bases). Germline CDR1 SQVTM, CDR2 ANQGSEA. The CDR3 sequence is 13 residues long. Trimming removed 6 bases from V and 3 bases from J, with 14 bases in between. The CDR3 spells CSVAGVGDTEAFF. The CDR3 nucleotides are TGCAGCGTGGCAGGGGTTGGGGACACTGAAGCTTTCTTT.

This sequence joins TRBV2 and TRBJ2-1, with 9 nucleotides matching TRBD2. The CDR3 has 16 residues. With V trimmed by 6 bases and J by 7 bases, 13 bases remained unmatched. Germline CDR1 is SNHLY and CDR2 is FYNNEI. CDR3 in DNA: TGTGCCAGCAGGGCGGAGATAGCGGGGGCGGGGAATGAGCAGTTCTTC. This encodes CASRAEIAGAGNEQFF.

The V gene is TRBV7-2, the J gene TRBJ1-3, with D uncertain. V lost 4 bases and J 4 bases, leaving 8 bases between the germline ends. Germline V lookup: CDR1 SGHTA, CDR2 FQGNSA. The CDR3 runs to 13 residues. The chain's CDR3 is CASSSIQGNTIYF. As DNA, the CDR3 is TGTGCCAGCAGCTCTATACAGGGAAACACCATATATTTT.

This clone came up once. The J gene is TRBJ2-5, the V gene TRBV11-3; D unresolved. Germline CDR1 is SGHNT and CDR2 is YENEEA. This CDR3 contains 13 residues. Trimming stripped 5 bases from V and 5 bases from J, with 12 bases between. CDR3 DNA: TGTGCCAGCAGCCCCCTTGGGCTGGAGACCCAGTACTTC. It is translated as CASSPLGLETQYF.